What follows are 11 T cell receptor beta chains derived from one specimen sequenced in a study of cytomegalovirus exposure and HLA in healthy donors (dated by TCRdb to about 2017). The method behind the library was the immunoSEQ multiplex PCR assay. Sourced from immuneACCESS, this table was stored by TCRdb with only in-frame sequences that have V and J called. A share of the clones is absent; for the studies checked, an unresolved V gene accounts for under half, and the remainder has no known explanation. The sample includes under 200,000 clones, with roughly 96% observed a single time. The ten largest clones take up around 0.9% of the sample. Sequencing was performed on PBMCs. All receptors come from a woman under 30 in good health and CMV-seronegative.

This rearrangement joins TRBV6-6 to TRBJ2-3; 13 nucleotides agree with TRBD2. This CDR3 is built from 16 residues. The germline V gene encodes CDR1 MNHNY and CDR2 SVGAGI (reference sequence). V gave up 5 bases and J gave up 3 bases; unmatched junction bases: 5. This CDR3 reads CASSPGTSGATDTQYF. DNA of the CDR3: TGTGCCAGCAGTCCAGGGACTAGCGGGGCGACAGATACGCAGTATTTT.

V gene TRBV7-9 combines with J gene TRBJ1-6; TRBD1 is a possible D gene (5 bases). The CDR3 loop spans 14 amino acids. The V end lost 1 base, the J end lost 10 bases, and 11 bases lay between the germline ends. Looked up from germline, CDR1 is SEHNR and CDR2 is FQNEAQ (reference sequence). The CDR3 sequence: CASSLEAGFSPLHF. CDR3 nucleotide sequence: TGTGCCAGCAGCTTAGAGGCAGGGTTCTCACCCCTCCACTTT.

This chain uses TRBV7-2 with TRBJ1-2, with D possibly TRBD1 on 6 matching bases. Trimming took 4 bases from V and 5 from J, leaving 8 bases between them. CDR1 is SGHTA, CDR2 FQGNSA, per germline. This CDR3 contains 12 residues. CDR3 region: CASSSRGYGYTF. Here the CDR3 DNA reads TGTGCCAGCAGCTCCAGGGGATATGGCTACACCTTC.

The genes are TRBV11-2 and TRBJ1-2, with 7 bases matching TRBD1. V dropped 3 bases and J dropped 6; count of bases not matched to a gene: 4. Germline CDR1 and CDR2: SGHAT and FQNNGV. The CDR3 is 13 amino acids. DNA of the CDR3: TGTGCCAGCAGCTTGACCACAGGGGATGGCTACACCTTC. Translated, it gives CASSLTTGDGYTF.

The chain recombines TRBV7-6 with TRBJ2-7; tentatively, D is TRBD1 (6 bases). Per germline, CDR1 SGHVS and CDR2 FNYEAQ. CDR3 length: 15 residues. V lost 5 bases and J lost 0, with 14 bases in between. The CDR3 loop is CASSIRKTGSYEQYF. CDR3 DNA sequence: TGTGCCAGCAGCATCAGAAAGACAGGCTCCTACGAGCAGTACTTC. The full variable domain, completed using reference TRBV7-6 and TRBJ2-7, is GAGVSQSPRYKVTKRGQDVALRCDPISGHVSLYWYRQALGQGPEFLTYFNYEAQQDKSGLPNDRFSAERPEGSISTLTIQRTEQRDSAMYRCASSIRKTGSYEQYFGPGTRLTVT.

In the case of this clone: This same CDR3 is encoded by further DNA sequences in the sample. This rearrangement joins TRBV7-2 to TRBJ2-7, with a weak D call TRBD2 (6 bases). Trimming shortened V by 0 bases and J by 4 bases, and 10 bases separated the two germline ends. The CDR3 has 14 amino acids. The germline V gene has CDR1 SGHTA and CDR2 FQGNSA. CDR3 residues: CASSLAGGPYEQYF. The CDR3 DNA reads TGTGCCAGCAGCTTAGCGGGGGGACCGTACGAGCAGTACTTC.

The rearrangement joins TRBV2 to TRBJ1-2; D perhaps matches TRBD1 (5 bases). Germline loops: CDR1 SNHLY, CDR2 FYNNEI. This CDR3 is 15 amino acids long. V was cut by 2 bases and J by 4 bases, with 14 bases left in between. The CDR3 here is CASSEQPQGGYGYTF. CDR3 nucleotides: TGTGCCAGCAGTGAACAACCCCAGGGCGGCTATGGCTACACCTTC.

The count of this clone is one. The chain uses TRBV9 and TRBJ2-1, with D hard to call. Trimming took 3 bases from V and 3 from J, leaving 4 bases between them. The CDR3 is made up of 12 amino acids. Germline V CDR1 and CDR2: SGDLS, YYNGEE. The DNA of the CDR3 is TGTGCCAGCAGCGCCAACTACAATGAGCAGTTCTTC. It encodes CASSANYNEQFF.

V gene TRBV7-3 combines with J gene TRBJ2-5; possible D gene TRBD2, 5 bases. Trimming pared 6 bases from V and 5 bases from J, leaving 19 bases between. There are 15 residues in the CDR3. Germline CDR1 reads SGHTA; CDR2 reads FQGTGA. CDR3 sequence reads: CASSPTRASWETQYF. Here the CDR3 DNA reads TGTGCCAGCAGTCCAACACGGGCTAGCTGGGAGACCCAGTACTTC.

A note on this clone: The same CDR3 is also encoded by other DNA sequences in this sample. The CDR3 DNA reads TGTGCCAGCAGCTTGGGGCAGATGAACACTGAAGCTTTCTTT. It is translated as CASSLGQMNTEAFF. V and J are TRBV5-6 and TRBJ1-1, with unresolved D. This CDR3 is 14 amino acids long. The V end was cut by 0 bases, the J end by 0 bases, with 6 bases between. The germline gives CDR1 SGHDT, CDR2 YYEEEE.

The chain recombines TRBV9 with TRBJ2-6, with D perhaps TRBD1 (5 bases). The length of the CDR3 is 16 residues. The germline gives CDR1 SGDLS, CDR2 YYNGEE. The V and J ends lost 0 bases and 9 bases respectively, with 16 bases between them. The CDR3 bases are TGTGCCAGCAGCGTAGGCCAGGGAAAAATGGGCAACGTCCTGACTTTC. Protein product: CASSVGQGKMGNVLTF.